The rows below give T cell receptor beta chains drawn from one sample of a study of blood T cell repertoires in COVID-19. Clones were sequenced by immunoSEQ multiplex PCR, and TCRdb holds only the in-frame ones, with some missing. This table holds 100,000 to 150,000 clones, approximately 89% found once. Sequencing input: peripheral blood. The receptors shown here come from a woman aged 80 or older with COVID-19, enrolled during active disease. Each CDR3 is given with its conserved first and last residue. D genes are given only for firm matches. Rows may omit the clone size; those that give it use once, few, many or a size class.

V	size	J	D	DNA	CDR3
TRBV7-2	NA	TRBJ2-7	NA	TGTGCCAGCAGCTTAGGGACTGCCTACGAGCAGTACTTC	CASSLGTAYEQYF
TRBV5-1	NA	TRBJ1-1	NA	TGCGCCAGCAGCTTGGAAGGTCGCGCGCGGGGGGCGCGGCCTGAAGCTTTCTTT	CASSLEGRARGARPEAFF
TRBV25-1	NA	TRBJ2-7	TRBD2	TGTGCCAGCAGTGAAGGACTAGCGGGAGCCTACGAGCAGTACTTC	CASSEGLAGAYEQYF
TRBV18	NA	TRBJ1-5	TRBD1	TGTGCCAGCTCACCGGCCGGGACAGGCAATCAGCCCCAGCATTTT	CASSPAGTGNQPQHF
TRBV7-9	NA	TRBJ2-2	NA	TGTGCCATCCCAAAGCTCCATCGCACCGCGAACACCGGGGAGCTGTTTTTT	CAIPKLHRTANTGELFF
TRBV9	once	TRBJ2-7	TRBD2	TGTGCCAGCAGCGTACGCCGCCGGACTAGCGGGGCTCCCACCTACGAGCAGTACTTC	CASSVRRRTSGAPTYEQYF
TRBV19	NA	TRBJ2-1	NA	TGTGCCAGTAGTATCCCGCGGGCCCTCTTCAATGAGCAGTTCTTC	CASSIPRALFNEQFF
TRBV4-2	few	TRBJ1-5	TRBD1	TGTGCCAGCAGCCAAGAACAGGGGATCGTCCAGCCCCAGCATTTT	CASSQEQGIVQPQHF
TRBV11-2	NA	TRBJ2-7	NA	TGTGCCAGCAGCTCTACAGGTGATTTCTACGAGCAGTACTTC	CASSSTGDFYEQYF
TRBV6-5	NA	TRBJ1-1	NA	TGTGCCAGCCTTGCAGGGGAGACGAAGAACACTGAAGCTTTCTTT	CASLAGETKNTEAFF
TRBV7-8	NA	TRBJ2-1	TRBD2	TGTGCCAGCAGCAACGGACTAGCGAATGAGCAGTTCTTC	CASSNGLANEQFF
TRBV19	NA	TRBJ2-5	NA	TGTGCCAGTAGTATAGACAGAGGAGAGACCCAGTACTTC	CASSIDRGETQYF
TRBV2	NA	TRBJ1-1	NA	TGTGCCAGTACAGTTGACACTGAAGCTTTCTTT	CASTVDTEAFF
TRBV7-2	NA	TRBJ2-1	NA	TGTGCCAGCAGCCTTACACGGAGCTCCTACAATGAGCAGTTCTTC	CASSLTRSSYNEQFF
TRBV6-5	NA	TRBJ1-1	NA	TGTGCCAGCAGTTACACAGGGCCGGCTGGGGCTTTCTTT	CASSYTGPAGAFF
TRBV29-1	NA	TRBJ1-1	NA	TGCAGCGTTGTTGGGGGGGCAGTAGGGAACACTGAAGCTTTCTTT	CSVVGGAVGNTEAFF
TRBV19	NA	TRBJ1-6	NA	TGTGCCAGTAGTAGCACAGGGCGAAATTCACCCCTCCACTTT	CASSSTGRNSPLHF
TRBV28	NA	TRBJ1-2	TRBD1	TGTGCCAGCAGTTTATGGGGACAGGGACTTAGTTCGGGCTACACCTTC	CASSLWGQGLSSGYTF
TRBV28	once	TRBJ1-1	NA	TGTGCCAGCAGCTTCGACATCACTGAAGCTTTCTTT	CASSFDITEAFF
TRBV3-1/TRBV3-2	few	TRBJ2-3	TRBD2	TGTGCCAGCAGCCAAGAACTTGGGGGGGTTAGCACAGATACGCAGTATTTT	CASSQELGGVSTDTQYF
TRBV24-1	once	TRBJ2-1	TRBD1	TGTGCCACCAGTGATGCACGGACAGGGGGGACTGATGAGCAGTTCTTC	CATSDARTGGTDEQFF
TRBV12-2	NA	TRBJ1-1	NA	TGTGCAAGTCGCCCCGAGGGCCTGGGTTGGAACACTGAAGCTTTCTTT	CASRPEGLGWNTEAFF
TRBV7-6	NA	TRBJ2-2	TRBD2	TGTGCCAGCAGCTCTTGGACTAGCGGAAGAAATCCGACGGGAACCGGGGAGCTGTTTTTT	CASSSWTSGRNPTGTGELFF
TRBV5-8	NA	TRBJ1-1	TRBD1	TGTGCCAGCAGAGCAGGGGGGATTGAAGCTTTCTTT	CASRAGGIEAFF
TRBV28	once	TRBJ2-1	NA	TGTGCCAGCACCCAGCGGACGGGAGAGCAGTTCTTC	CASTQRTGEQFF
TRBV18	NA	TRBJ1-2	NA	TGTGCCAGCTCCCCGGGGACAAGCTATGGCTACACCTTC	CASSPGTSYGYTF
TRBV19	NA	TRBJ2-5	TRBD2	TGTGCCAGTAGTTCCCCTGGACTAGCGGGAGTGGGAGAGACCCAGTACTTC	CASSSPGLAGVGETQYF
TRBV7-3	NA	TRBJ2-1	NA	TGTGCCAGCAGCTTACAGACTGGGGGGTCGGAGCAGTTCTTC	CASSLQTGGSEQFF
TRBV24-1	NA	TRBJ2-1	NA	TGTGCCACCAGTGATTCCCAGGTTGGCCATGAGCAGTTCTTC	CATSDSQVGHEQFF
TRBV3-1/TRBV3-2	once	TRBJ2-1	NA	TGTGCCAGCAGCCGGGGCAGATACAATGAGCAGTTCTTC	CASSRGRYNEQFF
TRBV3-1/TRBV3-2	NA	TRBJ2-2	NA	TGTGCCAGCAGCCACGCCGGGACTTTGGCCACCGGGGAGCTGTTTTTT	CASSHAGTLATGELFF
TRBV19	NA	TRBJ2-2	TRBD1	TGTGCCGCAGCAGGGACAGGGTACACCGGGGAGCTGTTTTTT	CAAAGTGYTGELFF
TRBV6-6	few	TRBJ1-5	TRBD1	TGTGCCAGCAGTTACTGGGACAGGGGGAACAATCAGCCCCAGCATTTT	CASSYWDRGNNQPQHF
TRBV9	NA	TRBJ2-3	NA	TGTGCCAGCAGCCCATTCACGGGGATTAGCACAGATACGCAGTATTTT	CASSPFTGISTDTQYF
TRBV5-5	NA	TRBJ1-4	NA	TGTGCCAGCAGCTTGTTGTCAGGACAAAATGAAAAACTGTTTTTT	CASSLLSGQNEKLFF
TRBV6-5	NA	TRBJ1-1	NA	TGTGCCTTAGGGGGAATAGTGGTGAACACTGAAGCTTTCTTT	CALGGIVVNTEAFF
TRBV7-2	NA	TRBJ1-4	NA	TGTGCCAGCAGCTCCCACCCCACAGGGCGGCCTCTTCCTAATGAAAAACTGTTTTTT	CASSSHPTGRPLPNEKLFF
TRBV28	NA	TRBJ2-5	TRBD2	TGTGCCAGCAGTTTAGAGCGGGAGGGGGGAGAGACCCAGTACTTC	CASSLEREGGETQYF
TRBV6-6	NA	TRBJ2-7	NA	TGTGCCAGCAGTGCGACAGACCACGAGCAGTACTTC	CASSATDHEQYF
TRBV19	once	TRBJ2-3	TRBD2	TGTGCCAGTAGTATGAGCCCCGGGGGGAGGGCCGTTCGAGCAGATACGCAGTATTTT	CASSMSPGGRAVRADTQYF
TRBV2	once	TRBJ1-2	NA	TGTGCCAGCAGGGAACAGTTTAACTATGGCTACACCTTC	CASREQFNYGYTF
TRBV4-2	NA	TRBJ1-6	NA	TGTGCCAGCAGCCAAGATCGGAGGGGCGGGAGTTCACCCCTCCACTTT	CASSQDRRGGSSPLHF
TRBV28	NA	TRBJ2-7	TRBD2	TGTGCCAGCAGTTTCGAAGCGGGAGGACGCGAGCAGTACTTC	CASSFEAGGREQYF
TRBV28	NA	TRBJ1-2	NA	TGTGCCAGCAGTTTATACAGGGAAGATAACTATGGCTACACCTTC	CASSLYREDNYGYTF
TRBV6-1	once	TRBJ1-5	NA	TGTGCCAGCAGTTCGGACAGCCTCCTGGCCCAGCATTTT	CASSSDSLLAQHF
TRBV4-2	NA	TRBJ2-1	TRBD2	TGTGCCAGCAGCCAAGGTGGCCTAGCGGGGGGGAAGCAGTTCTTC	CASSQGGLAGGKQFF
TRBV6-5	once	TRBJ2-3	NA	TGTGCCAGCAGTTACTCGTTCAGGGGTACGCAGTATTTT	CASSYSFRGTQYF
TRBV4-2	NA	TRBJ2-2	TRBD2	TGTGCCAGCAGCCATGCCGCGGGGGGCCAACTGTTTTTT	CASSHAAGGQLFF
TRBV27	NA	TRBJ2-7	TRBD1	TGTGCCAGCAGTTTTGGACAGGGGTTTGAGCAGTACTTC	CASSFGQGFEQYF
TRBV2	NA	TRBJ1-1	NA	TGTGCCAGCTTGCAAGGAGGGAGTGACACTGAAGCTTTCTTT	CASLQGGSDTEAFF
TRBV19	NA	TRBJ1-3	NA	TGTGCCAGTAGTTCGGGCTCTGGAAACACCATATATTTT	CASSSGSGNTIYF